This TCR beta chain was identified during a study of post-analysis software for immune sequencing data. Looking at the study overall: Relapsing-remitting, secondary progressive and progressive-relapsing forms made up the multiple sclerosis disease courses.

Study findings and constraints: Relative to controls, patients had five TRBV segments at higher frequency, with TRBV5-6, TRBV5-1 and TRBV20-1 among these. Relative to controls, patients with multiple sclerosis showed significantly lower normalized Chao1 diversity.

A remark on this clonotype: The antigen remains undetermined.

V lost 1 base and J lost 4, with 7 bases in between. CDR1 is SEHNR and CDR2 is FQNEAQ in the germline V gene (reference sequence). This CDR3 is built from 13 residues. Included in the TCR beta cDNA libraries were unique molecular identifiers. TCRdb reprocessed the PCR reads with MiXCR, giving one entry per CDR3 protein. The data contain hundreds of thousands of distinct CDR3 sequences, roughly 29% of them singletons. The source of this sequence is a girl aged 5 to 17 with multiple sclerosis. The sequenced material came from blood. The chain carries TRBV7-9 and TRBJ1-2; D remains unclear. For the CDR3, the DNA is TGTGCCAGCAGCTTAGGTGACCCCTATGGCTACACCTTC. This encodes CASSLGDPYGYTF.